This T cell receptor (beta chain) is drawn from a study of T-cell reconstitution after alpha-beta-depleted transplantation in children. Ten or more counts support this clonotype. V was cut by 5 bases and J by 4 bases, with 14 bases left in between. The CDR3 consists of 13 residues. The germline V gene has CDR1 DFQATT and CDR2 SNEGSKA (reference sequence). Preparation of the TCRbeta library used unique molecular identifiers. In TCRdb, the PCR reads were re-called with MiXCR into one record per CDR3 protein. This table holds roughly 100,000 distinct CDR3 sequences, over 6% found once. The source was PBMCs, collected before TCRalphabeta/CD19-depleted stem cell transplant. The chain couples TRBV20-1 to TRBJ1-2; D unresolved. This receptor was taken from a boy aged 2 to 10 with acute lymphoblastic leukemia, due to receive a stem cell transplant. Written as DNA, the CDR3 is TGCAGTGCTCCGGGTACGGTCACCTATGGCTACACCTTC. Translation: CSAPGTVTYGYTF.